The TCR beta chain under discussion was sequenced for a study of neurological immune-mediated disorders. One entry per CDR3 protein, called by TCRdb with MiXCR from the 5' RACE reads. Found here are about 82,000 distinct CDR3 sequences, approximately 2.8% of them singletons; the top ten hold 0.95% to 1.3%. Broader study findings: It was the repertoires of 18 of 34 multiple sclerosis patients that phylogenetic grouping placed in one related-CDR3 cluster, which is a possible signature.

CDR1 is SGHTA, CDR2 FQGNSA, per germline. V dropped 3 bases and J dropped 9 bases, with 6 bases sitting between them. CDR3 size: 11 residues. This clonotype was counted at least ten times. The antigen remains undetermined. The chain employs TRBV7-2 and TRBJ2-1; D is undetermined. This TCR came from a woman in her thirties with multiple sclerosis. The sequenced sample consisted of PBMCs. Written as DNA, the CDR3 is TGTGCCAGCAGCTTGTTTGCTGAGCAGTTCTTC. Residues: CASSLFAEQFF. The full variable domain, in which reference TRBV7-2 and TRBJ2-1 provide the parts outside the CDR3, is GAGVSQSPSNKVTEKGKDVELRCDPISGHTALYWYRQSLGQGLEFLIYFQGNSAPDKSGLPSDRFSAERTGGSVSTLTIQRTQQEDSAVYLCASSLFAEQFFGPGTRLTVL.